The clone carrying this T cell receptor beta chain has a handful of counts. Its target is not known. Additional DNA sequences in this sample encode the identical CDR3. This record belongs to a study of T cell responses to AZD1222 COVID-19 vaccine. Study-wide points: Repertoire collection took place solely once the T cell response had peaked. Unmutated variant regions are reportedly targeted by nearly half of spike-specific TCRs. Clonal diversity may have been underestimated in mostly white British donors.

Data came from immunoSEQ multiplex PCR; TCRdb stores just in-frame clones and leaves some out. The table records fewer than 200,000 clones, around 92% of them present only once. V lost 5 bases and J lost 8, with 9 bases in between. This CDR3 has 11 residues. This receptor was obtained from an adult in good health. Sample: peripheral blood, taken on day 0 of AZD1222 vaccination. The chain joins TRBV12-3 or TRBV12-4 to TRBJ1-2; D might be TRBD1 (5 bases). This CDR3 reads CASSLGTGYTF. Here the CDR3 DNA reads TGTGCCAGCAGTCTGGGGACGGGCTACACCTTC.